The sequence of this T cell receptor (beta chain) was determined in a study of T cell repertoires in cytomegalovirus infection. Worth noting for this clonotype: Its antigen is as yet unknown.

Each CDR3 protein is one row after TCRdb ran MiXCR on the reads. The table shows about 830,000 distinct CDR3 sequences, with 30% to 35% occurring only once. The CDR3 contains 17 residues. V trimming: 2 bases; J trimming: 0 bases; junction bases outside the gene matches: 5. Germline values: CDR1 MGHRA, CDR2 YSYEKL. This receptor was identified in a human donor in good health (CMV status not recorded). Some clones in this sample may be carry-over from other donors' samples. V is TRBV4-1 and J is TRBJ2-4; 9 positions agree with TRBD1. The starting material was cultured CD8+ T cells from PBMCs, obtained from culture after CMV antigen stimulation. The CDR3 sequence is CASSQHLTGGAKNIQYF. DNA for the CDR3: TGCGCCAGCAGCCAACATTTGACAGGGGGAGCCAAAAACATTCAGTACTTC.